The 15 T cell receptor beta chains listed next were all sequenced from one sample in a study of cytomegalovirus exposure and HLA in healthy donors. Primers included in the PCR were 60 Vbeta and 13 Jbeta primers. Sequenced by immunoSEQ multiplex PCR; TCRdb stores in-frame clones only, minus some. This sample carries fewer than 250,000 clones, about 79% of them seen once, and the ten largest clones take less than 2%. Sequencing was performed on PBMCs. Receptors originate from a male donor in good health and CMV-seronegative.

The J gene is TRBJ2-5, the V gene TRBV25-1; D might be TRBD1 (7 bases). CDR1 is MGHDK, CDR2 SYGVNS, per germline. The V and J ends lost 3 bases and 5 bases respectively, with 13 bases between them. This CDR3 spans 14 amino acids. The CDR3 spells CASSEEGARETQYF. CDR3 nucleotide sequence: TGTGCCAGCAGTGAGGAGGGGGCTAGGGAGACCCAGTACTTC.

The chain recombines TRBV27 with TRBJ1-4; 7 bases agree with TRBD1. The CDR3 is 14 residues long. Trimming at V came to 5 bases and at J to 3 bases, leaving 3 bases not matched to a gene. Germline V gene sequence: CDR1 MNHEY, CDR2 SMNVEV (reference sequence). The CDR3 DNA reads TGTGCCAGCAGTCCGGGACAGTCTAATGAAAAACTGTTTTTT. Translation: CASSPGQSNEKLFF.

This clone appeared a few times. The same CDR3 also results from other DNA sequences found in this sample. The rearrangement links TRBV5-1 to TRBJ2-7; TRBD2 agrees at 9 bases. CDR1 SGHRS and CDR2 YFSETQ come from the germline V gene. The CDR3 is made up of 14 amino acids. The junction had 0 bases not matched to a gene; V was cut back by 1 base and J by 1 base. CDR3 sequence reads: CASSLTSGSYEQYF. The CDR3 nucleotides are TGCGCCAGCAGCTTGACTAGCGGGTCCTACGAGCAGTACTTC. Full variable domain (missing parts from reference TRBV5-1 and TRBJ2-7): KAGVTQTPRYLIKTRGQQVTLSCSPISGHRSVSWYQQTPGQGLQFLFEYFSETQRNKGNFPGRFSGRQFSNSRSEMNVSTLELGDSALYLCASSLTSGSYEQYFGPGTRLTVT.

This clone was detected a few times. The gene calls are TRBV5-1 and TRBJ2-7; D uncertain. The germline V gene has CDR1 SGHRS and CDR2 YFSETQ. The germline V and J ends were trimmed by 5 bases and 2 bases, with 11 bases remaining between them. The CDR3 contains 13 residues. DNA of the CDR3: TGCGCCAGCAGAGACACATCGACCTACGAGCAGTACTTC. Translation gives CASRDTSTYEQYF.

Remarks on this clone: Within the sample, other DNA sequences also encode this same CDR3. The rearrangement uses TRBV28 and TRBJ1-5; a possible D gene is TRBD1 (5 bases). This CDR3 contains 16 residues. The V gene's germline CDR1 is MDHEN and CDR2 SYDVKM. Trimming removed 6 bases at V and 2 bases at J, with 17 bases between. CDR3 sequence (DNA): TGTGCCAGCAGCGTTTTGGGGCAATGGGGCAATCAGCCCCAGCATTTT. This sequence encodes CASSVLGQWGNQPQHF. The full variable domain, in which reference TRBV28 and TRBJ1-5 provide the parts outside the CDR3, is DVKVTQSSRYLVKRTGEKVFLECVQDMDHENMFWYRQDPGLGLRLIYFSYDVKMKEKGDIPEGYSVSREKKERFSLILESASTNQTSMYLCASSVLGQWGNQPQHFGDGTRLSIL.

This rearrangement joins TRBV7-9 to TRBJ2-7; TRBD2 matches at 8 bases. The CDR3 is made up of 15 amino acids. Germline CDR1 SEHNR, CDR2 FQNEAQ (reference sequence). With V trimmed by 5 bases and J by 3 bases, 9 bases remained unmatched. CDR3 DNA: TGTGCCAGCAGCCCCCGGGGGGGCTCCCACTACGAGCAGTACTTC. This gives the protein CASSPRGGSHYEQYF.

The chain has TRBV29-1 and TRBJ2-7, with D perhaps TRBD1 (6 bases). Trimming took 5 bases from V and 1 from J, leaving 18 bases between them. CDR1 and CDR2 (germline): SQVTM, ANQGSEA. CDR3 length equals 15 residues. CDR3 nucleotides: TGCAGCGTTCGTCTCGTTTCAGGGGATTCCTACGAGCAGTACTTC. Protein product: CSVRLVSGDSYEQYF.

This clone was recorded only once. V gene TRBV21-1 combines with J gene TRBJ2-1; the table's D call TRBD2 went unverified against the DNA. TRBV21-1 represents a pseudogene. The CDR3 runs to 17 residues. In DNA form, the CDR3 reads TGTGCCAGCAGCAAAGAGCGCGGGAGGGCTTCCTACAATGAGCAGTTCTTC. Translating it yields CASSKERGRASYNEQFF.

This chain connects TRBV5-5 to TRBJ1-2; the match to TRBD1 covers 11 bases. The CDR3 length is 14 residues. V was pared by 6 bases and J by 6 bases, with 7 bases of the junction left unmatched. CDR1 is SGHKS, CDR2 YYEKEE, per germline (reference sequence). The CDR3 sequence: CASTLDRGRNGYTF. CDR3 coding DNA: TGTGCCAGCACCCTGGACAGGGGGCGAAATGGCTACACCTTC.

This chain uses TRBV5-4 with TRBJ1-1; 8 bases map to TRBD1. V was pared by 3 bases and J by 4 bases, with 8 bases of the junction left unmatched. The CDR3 runs 15 residues. Germline CDR1 is SGHNT and CDR2 is YYREEE (reference sequence). The CDR3: CASSYGQGWATEAFF. The CDR3 coding sequence is TGTGCCAGCAGCTACGGACAGGGTTGGGCCACTGAAGCTTTCTTT.

In this sample, this clone turned up a few times. This chain joins TRBV7-9 and TRBJ2-7, with 8 bases identical to TRBD2. CDR1 and CDR2 (germline): SEHNR, FQNEAQ (reference sequence). This CDR3 contains 14 residues. The V segment lost 6 bases and the J segment 6 bases; nucleotides outside the gene matches: 10. CDR3 in DNA: TGTGCCAGCAGTTTACAGGGCGGGGGGACCGAGCAGTACTTC. Its protein product is CASSLQGGGTEQYF.

The chain combines TRBV2 with TRBJ2-5; 7 bases match TRBD1. Trimming removed 1 base from V and 5 bases from J; junction bases left unmatched: 4. This CDR3 region has 14 residues. The germline V gene encodes CDR1 SNHLY and CDR2 FYNNEI. The CDR3 sequence is CASSEGQGWETQYF. In DNA, the CDR3 is TGTGCCAGCAGTGAAGGACAGGGATGGGAGACCCAGTACTTC.

The CDR3 reads CASSLVGGVDEQYF. The CDR3 bases are TGTGCCAGCAGCTTAGTGGGCGGGGTAGACGAGCAGTACTTC. The V call is TRBV11-2, the J call TRBJ2-7, with D possibly matching TRBD2 (6 bases). V was cut by 1 base and J by 5 bases, with 12 bases left in between. CDR3 size: 14 residues. Germline-derived CDR1 and CDR2 are SGHAT and FQNNGV.

The CDR3, as DNA: TGTGCCACTTCTCTTTTCCGTATGAATGAGCAGTTCTTC. Its translation: CATSLFRMNEQFF. The chain joins TRBV15 to TRBJ2-1; D gene ambiguous. This CDR3 comprises 13 residues. Germline CDR1 is LNHNV and CDR2 is YYDKDF (reference sequence). V was pared by 9 bases and J by 7 bases, with 16 bases between.

The rearrangement links TRBV27 to TRBJ1-2, with 7 bases matching TRBD1. The CDR3 contains 13 residues. Trimming cost V 6 bases and J 2 bases; bases outside gene matches: 3. The germline CDR1 and CDR2 sequences are MNHEY and SMNVEV (reference sequence). CDR3 amino acids: CASRRQGNYGYTF. The DNA of the CDR3 is TGTGCCAGCAGGAGACAGGGAAACTATGGCTACACCTTC.